This T cell receptor beta chain was observed in a study of graft-versus-host responses after intestinal transplantation. Here immunoSEQ multiplex PCR was the method, and the copy in TCRdb shows in-frame clones only, minus some. This sample carries over 35,000 clones, about 89% of them seen once, and the ten largest clones take 2.3%. V shed 3 bases and J 2 bases; nucleotides not matched to a gene: 9. The CDR3 has 18 residues. The germline CDR1 and CDR2 sequences are SGDLS and YYNGEE. The gene calls are TRBV9 and TRBJ2-3, with 13 bases fitting TRBD2. The sequence was collected from a human patient who received an intestinal transplant, so some T cells may come from the graft donor. The starting material was PBMCs, obtained around 320 days after intestinal transplant. The CDR3 sequence is CASSGWTSGSAYTDTQYF. The CDR3 region has the DNA TGTGCCAGCAGCGGATGGACTAGCGGGAGTGCCTACACAGATACGCAGTATTTT.